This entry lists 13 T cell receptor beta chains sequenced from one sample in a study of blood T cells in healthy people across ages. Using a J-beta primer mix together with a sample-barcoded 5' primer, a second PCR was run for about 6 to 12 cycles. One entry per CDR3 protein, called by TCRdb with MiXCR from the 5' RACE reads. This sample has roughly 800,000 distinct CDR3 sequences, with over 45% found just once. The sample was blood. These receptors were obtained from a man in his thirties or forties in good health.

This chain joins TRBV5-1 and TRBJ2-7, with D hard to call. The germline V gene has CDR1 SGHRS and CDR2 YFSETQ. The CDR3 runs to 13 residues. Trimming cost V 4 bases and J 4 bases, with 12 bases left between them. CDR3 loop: CASSTNSGYEQYF. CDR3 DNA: TGCGCCAGCAGCACAAACTCAGGATACGAGCAGTACTTC. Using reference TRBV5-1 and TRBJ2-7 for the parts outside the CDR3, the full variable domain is KAGVTQTPRYLIKTRGQQVTLSCSPISGHRSVSWYQQTPGQGLQFLFEYFSETQRNKGNFPGRFSGRQFSNSRSEMNVSTLELGDSALYLCASSTNSGYEQYFGPGTRLTVT.

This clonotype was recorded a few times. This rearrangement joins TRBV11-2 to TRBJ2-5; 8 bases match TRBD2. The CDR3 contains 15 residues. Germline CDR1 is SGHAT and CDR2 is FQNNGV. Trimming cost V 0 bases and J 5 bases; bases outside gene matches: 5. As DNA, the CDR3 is TGTGCCAGCAGCTTAGATCTGCGGGGGGAGGAGACCCAGTACTTC. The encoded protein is CASSLDLRGEETQYF. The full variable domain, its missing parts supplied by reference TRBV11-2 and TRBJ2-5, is EAGVAQSPRYKIIEKRQSVAFWCNPISGHATLYWYQQILGQGPKLLIQFQNNGVVDDSQLPKDRFSAERLKGVDSTLKIQPAKLEDSAVYLCASSLDLRGEETQYFGPGTRLLVL.

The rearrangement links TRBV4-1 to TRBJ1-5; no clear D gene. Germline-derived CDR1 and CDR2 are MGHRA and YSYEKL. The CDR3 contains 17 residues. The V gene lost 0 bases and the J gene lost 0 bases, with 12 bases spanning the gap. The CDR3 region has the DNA TGCGCCAGCAGCCAAGATGTAGTGCAATATAGCAATCAGCCCCAGCATTTT. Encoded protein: CASSQDVVQYSNQPQHF.

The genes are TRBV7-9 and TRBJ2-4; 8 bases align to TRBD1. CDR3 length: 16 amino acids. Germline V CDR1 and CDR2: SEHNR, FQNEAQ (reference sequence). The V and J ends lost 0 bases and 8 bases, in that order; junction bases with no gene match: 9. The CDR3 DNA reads TGTGCCAGCAGCTTAGCCTTGGGACAGGTTAGGGACATTCAGTACTTC. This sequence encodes CASSLALGQVRDIQYF.

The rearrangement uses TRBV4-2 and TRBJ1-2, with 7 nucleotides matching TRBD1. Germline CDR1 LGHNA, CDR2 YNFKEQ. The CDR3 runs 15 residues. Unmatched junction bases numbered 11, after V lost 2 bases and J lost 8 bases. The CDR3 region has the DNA TGTGCCAGCAGCCAAACCCCGCGGGACAGTTGGGGCTACACCTTC. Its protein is CASSQTPRDSWGYTF.

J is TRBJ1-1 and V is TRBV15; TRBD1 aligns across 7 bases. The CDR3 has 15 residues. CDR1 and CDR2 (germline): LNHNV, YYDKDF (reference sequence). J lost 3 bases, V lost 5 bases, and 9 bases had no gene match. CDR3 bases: TGTGCCACCAGCGCCGCGGACAGGATGCACACTGAAGCTTTCTTT. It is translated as CATSAADRMHTEAFF.

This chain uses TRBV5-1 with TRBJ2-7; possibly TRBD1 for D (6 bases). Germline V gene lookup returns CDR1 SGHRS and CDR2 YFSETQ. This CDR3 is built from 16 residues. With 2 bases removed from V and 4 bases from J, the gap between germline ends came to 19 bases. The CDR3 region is CASSLSSDSFLYEQYF. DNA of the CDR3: TGCGCCAGCAGCTTAAGCTCGGACAGCTTTTTGTACGAGCAGTACTTC.

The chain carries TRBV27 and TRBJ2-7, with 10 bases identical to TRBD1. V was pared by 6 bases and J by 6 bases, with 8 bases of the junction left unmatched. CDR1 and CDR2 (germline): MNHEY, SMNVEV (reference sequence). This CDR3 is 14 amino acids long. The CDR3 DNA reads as TGTGCCAGCAGATCCGGGACAGGGGTCCGCGAGCAGTACTTC. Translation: CASRSGTGVREQYF.

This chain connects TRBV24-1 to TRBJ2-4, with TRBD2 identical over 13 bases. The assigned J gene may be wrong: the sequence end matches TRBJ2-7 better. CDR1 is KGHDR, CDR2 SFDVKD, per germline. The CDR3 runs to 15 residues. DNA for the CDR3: TGTGCCACCAGTGACTCACTAGCGGGAGGGTACGAGCAGTACTTC. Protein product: CATSDSLAGGYEQYF.

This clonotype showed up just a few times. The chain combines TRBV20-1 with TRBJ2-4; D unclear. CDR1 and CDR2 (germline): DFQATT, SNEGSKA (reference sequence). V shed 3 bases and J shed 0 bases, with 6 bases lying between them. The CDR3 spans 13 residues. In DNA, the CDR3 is TGCAGTGCTAGCGACCTAGCCAAAAACATTCAGTACTTC. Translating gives CSASDLAKNIQYF.

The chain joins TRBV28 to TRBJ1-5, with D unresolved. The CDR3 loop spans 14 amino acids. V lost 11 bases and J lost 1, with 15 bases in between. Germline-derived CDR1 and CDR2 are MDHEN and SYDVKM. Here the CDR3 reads CAGSTADSNQPQHF. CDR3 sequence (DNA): TGTGCCGGTTCCACGGCGGACAGCAATCAGCCCCAGCATTTT.

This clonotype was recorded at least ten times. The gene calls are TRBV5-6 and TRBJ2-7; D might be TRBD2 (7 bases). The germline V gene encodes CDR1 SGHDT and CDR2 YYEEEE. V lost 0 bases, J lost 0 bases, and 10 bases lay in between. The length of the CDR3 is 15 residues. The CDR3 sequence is CASSLDGGLSYEQYF. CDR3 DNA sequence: TGTGCCAGCAGCTTGGACGGGGGGCTCTCCTACGAGCAGTACTTC.

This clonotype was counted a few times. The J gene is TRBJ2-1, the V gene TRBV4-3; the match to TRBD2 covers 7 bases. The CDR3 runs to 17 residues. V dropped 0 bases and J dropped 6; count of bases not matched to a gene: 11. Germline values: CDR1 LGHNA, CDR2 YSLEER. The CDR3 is CASSQDLVGRVGNEQFF. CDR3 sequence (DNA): TGCGCCAGCAGCCAAGATTTGGTGGGGAGGGTAGGCAATGAGCAGTTCTTC.